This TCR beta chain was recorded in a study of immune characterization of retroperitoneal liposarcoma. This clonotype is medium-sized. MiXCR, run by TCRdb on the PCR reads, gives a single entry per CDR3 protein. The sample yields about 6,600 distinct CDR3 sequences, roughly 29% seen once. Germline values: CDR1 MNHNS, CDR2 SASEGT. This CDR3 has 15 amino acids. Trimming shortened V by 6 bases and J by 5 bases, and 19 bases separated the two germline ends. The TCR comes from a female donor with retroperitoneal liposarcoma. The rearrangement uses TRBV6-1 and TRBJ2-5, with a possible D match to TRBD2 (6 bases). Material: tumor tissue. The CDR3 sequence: CASSHATSSPETQYF. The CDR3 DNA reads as TGTGCCAGCAGCCACGCGACTAGTAGCCCCGAGACCCAGTACTTC.